These 20 T cell receptor beta chains originate from one sample sequenced in a study of T cell responses to AZD1222 COVID-19 vaccine. Method: immunoSEQ multiplex PCR; TCRdb's copy keeps in-frame clones and lacks some. The sample shows roughly 190,000 clones, roughly 90% of them seen only once. The specimen was peripheral blood, collected on day 0 of AZD1222 vaccination. These receptors originate from an adult in good health.

J is TRBJ1-1 and V is TRBV7-9, with 7 bases aligning to TRBD1. Trimming cost V 10 bases and J 2 bases; bases outside gene matches: 4. CDR1 and CDR2 (germline): SEHNR, FQNEAQ (reference sequence). The CDR3 extends over 12 amino acids. CDR3 protein: CATDRANTEAFF. CDR3 sequence (DNA): TGTGCCACCGACAGGGCAAACACTGAAGCTTTCTTT.

The V call is TRBV8-2, the J call TRBJ2-2; no DNA check was done on the table's D call, TRBD2. TRBV8-2 is shown as a pseudogene. This CDR3 has 16 amino acids. CDR3 coding DNA: TGTGGCAGCACATCTGTCCTGGCGGGAGGCGCCGGGGAGCTGTTTTTT. This translates into CGSTSVLAGGAGELFF.

This clone was seen just once. This chain joins TRBV15 and TRBJ2-5; D could derive from TRBD1 or TRBD2 (5 bases each). The CDR3 spans 15 residues. V lost 5 bases and J 1 base, leaving 14 bases between the germline ends. Per germline, CDR1 LNHNV and CDR2 YYDKDF (reference sequence). CDR3 DNA: TGTGCCACCAGCGGGGGACCGACTTTCCAAGAGACCCAGTACTTC. Residues: CATSGGPTFQETQYF.

This chain uses TRBV27 with TRBJ1-3; 7 nucleotides match TRBD1. The germline V gene has CDR1 MNHEY and CDR2 SMNVEV (reference sequence). V trimming: 4 bases; J trimming: 4 bases; junction bases outside the gene matches: 1. The CDR3 totals 13 residues. CDR3 coding DNA: TGTGCCAGCAGTTCGACAGGGGGAAACACCATATATTTT. Amino acid sequence: CASSSTGGNTIYF.

The CDR3 sequence is CASSQDYGNEQFF. The CDR3 nucleotides read TGTGCCAGCAGCCAAGATTACGGGAATGAGCAGTTCTTC. V usage is TRBV4-2 and J usage is TRBJ2-1, with no clear D. Germline assignment: CDR1 LGHNA and CDR2 YNFKEQ. This CDR3 comprises 13 residues. V was pared by 0 bases and J by 7 bases, with 7 bases between.

A word on this clone: Distinct nucleotide sequences in the sample also encode this CDR3. The chain joins TRBV28 to TRBJ1-1; TRBD1 might be the D (5 bases). Trimming took 3 bases from V and 1 from J, leaving 9 bases between them. The CDR3 totals 14 residues. From germline, CDR1 is MDHEN and CDR2 SYDVKM. CDR3 in DNA: TGTGCCAGCAGTTTGGGGCAGAAGAACACTGAAGCTTTCTTT. It codes for CASSLGQKNTEAFF. The complete variable domain, with remaining parts taken from reference TRBV28 and TRBJ1-1, reads DVKVTQSSRYLVKRTGEKVFLECVQDMDHENMFWYRQDPGLGLRLIYFSYDVKMKEKGDIPEGYSVSREKKERFSLILESASTNQTSMYLCASSLGQKNTEAFFGQGTRLTVV.

This chain links TRBV7-9 with TRBJ1-1, with D possibly being TRBD1 (6 bases). The CDR3 is made up of 14 amino acids. Germline values: CDR1 SEHNR, CDR2 FQNEAQ (reference sequence). The V and J ends lost 4 bases and 5 bases respectively, with 14 bases between them. The CDR3 region is CASSSLQGSTEAFF. The CDR3 DNA follows: TGTGCCAGCAGCTCTCTACAGGGTTCGACTGAAGCTTTCTTT.

This clone was counted a few times. The chain couples TRBV6-1 to TRBJ2-1; either TRBD1 or TRBD2 may supply D (5 bases each). Trimming cost V 4 bases and J 0 bases, with 19 bases left between them. This CDR3 region has 18 residues. Germline lookup yields CDR1 MNHNS and CDR2 SASEGT. Here the CDR3 reads CASSARDWTGRSYNEQFF. The CDR3 coding sequence is TGTGCCAGCAGTGCCAGAGACTGGACGGGACGCTCCTACAATGAGCAGTTCTTC.

The chain couples TRBV5-3 to TRBJ1-1; no firm D call. TRBV5-3 is an open reading frame whose function is uncertain. Trimming stripped 2 bases from V and 11 bases from J, with 10 bases between. The CDR3 extends over 11 amino acids. The CDR3 bases are TGTGCCAGAAGCTTTTCAAGGGTTGCTTTCTTT. Amino acids: CARSFSRVAFF.

J is TRBJ1-5 and V is TRBV12-3 or TRBV12-4, with D perhaps TRBD1 (5 bases). Trimming took 6 bases from V and 11 from J, leaving 14 bases between them. The CDR3 runs 12 residues. The DNA for the CDR3 is TGTGCCAGCAGACCTCCCTCGGGGGCCCAGCATTTT. Encoded protein: CASRPPSGAQHF.

V gene TRBV27 combines with J gene TRBJ1-2; D not certain. The CDR3 has 12 residues. V dropped 8 bases and J dropped 0 bases, with 7 bases sitting between them. Per the germline V gene, CDR1 is MNHEY and CDR2 is SMNVEV (reference sequence). The CDR3 here is CASAPANYGYTF. The CDR3 DNA is TGTGCCAGCGCGCCAGCTAACTATGGCTACACCTTC.

This clone was counted a single time. V usage is TRBV7-8 and J usage is TRBJ1-3; tentative D call: TRBD1 (5 bases). The germline V gene encodes CDR1 SGHVS and CDR2 FQNEAQ. V was pared by 6 bases and J by 3 bases, with 9 bases between. CDR3 size: 13 residues. This CDR3 reads CASSIDSGNTIYF. The CDR3 DNA reads as TGTGCCAGCAGTATCGACAGTGGAAACACCATATATTTT. Using reference TRBV7-8 and TRBJ1-3 for the parts outside the CDR3, the full variable domain is GAGVSQSPRYKVAKRGQDVALRCDPISGHVSLFWYQQALGQGPEFLTYFQNEAQLDKSGLPSDRFFAERPEGSVSTLKIQRTQQEDSAVYLCASSIDSGNTIYFGEGSWLTVV.

The rearrangement joins TRBV12-5 to TRBJ1-1; 8 bases agree with TRBD1. This CDR3 spans 13 amino acids. Germline V gives CDR1 LGHNT, CDR2 FRNRAP. Unmatched junction bases numbered 2, after V lost 0 bases and J lost 8 bases. The CDR3 sequence is CASGLVQGGEAFF. In nucleotides, the CDR3 is TGTGCTAGTGGTTTGGTACAGGGGGGCGAAGCTTTCTTT.

The rearrangement links TRBV5-6 to TRBJ1-5; D remains ambiguous. The V end was cut by 0 bases, the J end by 4 bases, with 5 bases between. Germline V gives CDR1 SGHDT, CDR2 YYEEEE. The CDR3 covers 13 residues. The CDR3 DNA is TGTGCCAGCAGCTTGGCTGGGAATCAGCCCCAGCATTTT. Its translation: CASSLAGNQPQHF.

The V gene is TRBV7-8, the J gene TRBJ1-1, with 7 bases aligning to TRBD1. CDR3 length: 16 residues. CDR1 and CDR2 (germline): SGHVS, FQNEAQ. The trim removed 6 bases at V and 5 bases at J, leaving 15 bases unmatched. The CDR3 bases are TGTGCCAGCAGAAAAGAGCGGACAGGAGGGGAGACTGAAGCTTTCTTT. It specifies CASRKERTGGETEAFF.

The count of this clone is one. The rearrangement joins TRBV25-1 to TRBJ1-5; the D is unclear. Trimming took off 2 bases at V and 7 bases at J, with 12 bases between the two ends. The germline V gene encodes CDR1 MGHDK and CDR2 SYGVNS. The CDR3 contains 14 residues. The CDR3 spells CASSEGSGIQPQHF. In DNA, the CDR3 is TGTGCCAGCAGTGAAGGGTCGGGTATACAGCCCCAGCATTTT.

V is TRBV15 and J is TRBJ1-1; tentative D call: TRBD1 (5 bases). This CDR3 contains 11 residues. Germline lookup yields CDR1 LNHNV and CDR2 YYDKDF (reference sequence). V gave up 6 bases and J gave up 5 bases, with 7 bases separating them. The CDR3 bases are TGTGCCACCAGGGGGCTTACTGAAGCTTTCTTT. Protein product: CATRGLTEAFF.

The chain recombines TRBV25-1 with TRBJ1-2; unclear D gene. The CDR3 length is 14 residues. V lost 2 bases and J lost 6, with 13 bases in between. Germline V gene data show CDR1 as MGHDK and CDR2 as SYGVNS. The DNA for the CDR3 is TGTGCCAGCAGTGAAACGGGCCGAGGGCATGGCTACACCTTC. Translated: CASSETGRGHGYTF.

The chain links TRBV4-2 to TRBJ2-7; D is undetermined. Germline V gene sequence: CDR1 LGHNA, CDR2 YNFKEQ. Trimming removed 6 bases from V and 0 bases from J, with 15 bases in between. This CDR3 spans 15 amino acids. DNA for the CDR3: TGTGCCAGCAGTGCTAGTTCCAGCAGCTCCTACGAGCAGTACTTC. This codes for CASSASSSSSYEQYF.

This chain joins TRBV15 and TRBJ2-1; TRBD2 aligns across 9 bases. Germline CDR1 reads LNHNV; CDR2 reads YYDKDF (reference sequence). CDR3 size: 14 residues. V lost 8 bases and J lost 5; bases outside the gene matches: 7. The CDR3 nucleotides are TGTGCCACCGGTGGAGTAGCGGGGGACAATGAGCAGTTCTTC. It translates to CATGGVAGDNEQFF.